Listed here is a single TCR beta chain. The sample originates from a study of human T cells and chemical hapten exposure. Study background: Per-sample TCR yield variation was attributed mainly to small pooled library volume differences.

Per germline, CDR1 SEHNR and CDR2 FQNEAQ (reference sequence). Trimming took 4 bases from V and 1 from J, leaving 15 bases between them. CDR3 length equals 16 residues. Stated time point: pre-sensitization, week 0. The treatment is: therapeutic diphenylcyclopropenone sensitization with weekly scalp DPC. TCRdb called the RACE reads again in MiXCR, with one record for every CDR3 protein. The sample has over 300,000 distinct CDR3 sequences, about 5.1% seen once. The chain couples TRBV7-9 to TRBJ2-3; D is tentatively TRBD1 or TRBD2 (6 bases each). The receptor comes from a woman aged 45-60 years with alopecia areata. Some clones in this sample may be carry-over from other donors' samples. The source material was whole blood, sampled in connection with sensitization to the hapten diphenylcyclopropenone (DPC). The CDR3 reads CASSSPGGRRTDTQYF. Here the CDR3 DNA reads TGTGCCAGCAGCTCACCCGGGGGCAGGCGCACAGATACGCAGTATTTT. The full variable domain, its missing parts supplied by reference TRBV7-9 and TRBJ2-3, is DTGVSQNPRHKITKRGQNVTFRCDPISEHNRLYWYRQTLGQGPEFLTYFQNEAQLEKSRLLSDRFSAERPKGSFSTLEIQRTEQGDSAMYLCASSSPGGRRTDTQYFGPGTRLTVL.